The T cell receptor (beta chain) under discussion was sequenced for a study of PD-L1 blockade in urothelial cancer. As for the study in general: Researchers looked at the blood 3 weeks (second dose) and 6 weeks after treatment began. Reported median T cell count for blood samples was 140,000 to 150,000.

Worth noting for this clone: Its matching antigen is unknown.

The CDR3 is made up of 15 amino acids. With 4 bases clipped from V and 4 bases from J, the junction kept 5 bases outside the gene matches. CDR1 is SNHLY and CDR2 is FYNNEI in the germline V gene. Study conclusions and caveats: Better survival was predicted when blood TCR clonality before treatment fell below the median.

Generated by immunoSEQ multiplex PCR, the TCRdb table keeps only in-frame clones and is missing some. Of some 66,000 clones in the sample, around 88% were seen once. Time point: pretreatment peripheral blood. The J gene is TRBJ2-3, the V gene TRBV2; 10 bases are shared with TRBD2. This receptor was obtained from a man aged 55 to 70 with urothelial cancer. The sequenced sample was PBMCs, obtained around atezolizumab (anti-PD-L1) treatment. For the CDR3, the DNA is TGTGCCAGCAGTGGTAGCGGGGGGCGGGCAGATACGCAGTATTTT. This translates into CASSGSGGRADTQYF.